This entry is about one T cell receptor (beta chain). These data belong to a study of blood T cell repertoires in COVID-19. Whole-study context: Collection of acute and convalescent COVID-19 samples took place in the United States, Italy and Spain. The cDNA or gDNA used as material had been derived from T cells, B-cell-depleted T cells, or PBMCs.

Trimming took 0 bases from V and 5 from J, leaving 13 bases between them. There are 16 residues in the CDR3. In germline, CDR1 is LGHNA, CDR2 YSLEER. Original data processing: Reference gene primer amplification in the assay estimated nucleated cell counts. Method: immunoSEQ multiplex PCR; TCRdb's copy keeps in-frame clones and lacks some. That table furnishes V, J and clone size, whereas the DNA furnished D and trimming. The sample has about 45,000 clones, approximately 91% seen once; the top ten hold roughly an eighth. Specimen: peripheral blood. The sequence was obtained from a human donor in a cohort sampled during active COVID-19. The chain links TRBV4-3 to TRBJ2-2; TRBD1 is a possible D gene (6 bases). The CDR3, as DNA: TGCGCCAGCAGCCAAGAAGCCAGGGGAATAACCGGGGAGCTGTTTTTT. This translates into CASSQEARGITGELFF.